Presented here are 18 T cell receptor beta chains from one specimen sequenced in a study of blood T cell repertoires in COVID-19. Clones were read by immunoSEQ multiplex PCR, and TCRdb kept only the in-frame ones, dropping some. The repertoire includes about 68,000 clones, around 85% of them detected once, and over 1.1% sits in the top ten. The material sequenced was peripheral blood. These TCRs come from a woman in her sixties or seventies with acute or convalescent COVID-19.

V is TRBV7-9 and J is TRBJ1-1, with 8 bases lining up with TRBD1. V shed 3 bases, J shed 12 bases, and the junction held 6 bases outside the gene matches. The CDR3 contains 12 residues. Germline CDR1 reads SEHNR; CDR2 reads FQNEAQ (reference sequence). In DNA form, the CDR3 reads TGTGCCAGCAGCTTCCGACAGGGGCGGACTTTCTTT. Encoded protein: CASSFRQGRTFF.

The chain employs TRBV30 and TRBJ2-2; TRBD1 matches at 7 bases. Per the germline V gene, CDR1 is GTSNPN and CDR2 is SVGIG (reference sequence). The CDR3 runs 15 residues. The ends lost 3 bases at V and 0 bases at J; junction bases unmatched: 4. The CDR3 DNA reads as TGTGCCTGGAGGCGACAGGGTACGAACACCGGGGAGCTGTTTTTT. Its protein is CAWRRQGTNTGELFF.

Here the CDR3 reads CASSSGGRQPQHF. The CDR3 nucleotides read TGTGCCAGTAGCTCAGGGGGACGGCAGCCCCAGCATTTT. The genes are TRBV19 and TRBJ1-5; 7 bases line up with TRBD1. The germline V gene has CDR1 LNHDA and CDR2 SQIVND (reference sequence). J lost 7 bases, V lost 6 bases, and 6 bases had no gene match. The CDR3 has 13 residues.

The J gene is TRBJ2-1, the V gene TRBV4-2, with TRBD2 identical over 9 bases. The germline CDR1 and CDR2 sequences are LGHNA and YNFKEQ. This CDR3 comprises 18 residues. After removal of 1 base from V and 0 bases from J, the junction contained 7 bases not matched to a gene. The CDR3 is CASSQGMGLANSYNEQFF. CDR3 nucleotide sequence: TGTGCCAGCAGCCAAGGCATGGGACTAGCCAACTCCTACAATGAGCAGTTCTTC.

The chain employs TRBV18 and TRBJ1-5, with 7 bases that match TRBD1. V shed 2 bases, J shed 0 bases, and the junction held 4 bases outside the gene matches. Germline V CDR1 and CDR2: KGHSH, LQKENI. The CDR3 is 16 residues long. This CDR3 is CASSPKGTVSNQPQHF. The CDR3, as DNA: TGTGCCAGCTCACCAAAAGGGACAGTTAGCAATCAGCCCCAGCATTTT.

The chain carries TRBV7-2 and TRBJ1-1; D remains ambiguous. The CDR3 is 13 residues long. Germline assignment: CDR1 SGHTA and CDR2 FQGNSA. V lost 8 bases and J lost 2, with 12 bases in between. The CDR3 DNA reads TGTGCCAGCCTGAGGGTCCCAAACACTGAAGCTTTCTTT. This codes for CASLRVPNTEAFF.

The chain couples TRBV6-6 to TRBJ1-5; the D is unclear. Germline CDR1 is MNHNY and CDR2 is SVGAGI (reference sequence). The CDR3 has 14 amino acids. Trimming pared 5 bases from V and 3 bases from J, leaving 11 bases between. CDR3 in DNA: TGTGCCAGCAGTCCCTCCGGGTACAATCAGCCCCAGCATTTT. This encodes CASSPSGYNQPQHF.

CDR3 in amino acids: CASRDRGEQPQHF. The CDR3 coding sequence is TGTGCCAGCAGAGACAGGGGGGAACAGCCCCAGCATTTT. The chain has TRBV6-6 and TRBJ1-5, with 9 positions matching TRBD1. Trimming removed 6 bases from V and 7 bases from J; junction bases left unmatched: 4. The CDR3 has 13 residues. Germline loops: CDR1 MNHNY, CDR2 SVGAGI (reference sequence).

V is TRBV29-1 and J is TRBJ2-1, with a possible D match to TRBD1 (6 bases). CDR1 SQVTM and CDR2 ANQGSEA come from the germline V gene. V lost 5 bases and J lost 7, with 12 bases in between. This CDR3 has 12 amino acids. The CDR3 DNA follows: TGCAGCGTTATCCAGGGGATAAATGAGCAGTTCTTC. It is translated as CSVIQGINEQFF.

This chain joins TRBV18 and TRBJ1-2; no firm D call. CDR3 size: 15 residues. The germline V gene encodes CDR1 KGHSH and CDR2 LQKENI. Trimming cost V 3 bases and J 7 bases, with 18 bases left between them. CDR3 region: CASSPSGLALGGYTF. The CDR3 DNA reads TGTGCCAGCTCACCCTCCGGGTTGGCTCTAGGTGGCTACACCTTC.

This chain uses TRBV3-1 (or the pseudogene TRBV3-2) with TRBJ2-2; no clear D. Germline V CDR1 and CDR2: LGHDT, YNNKEL (reference sequence). The length of the CDR3 is 15 residues. Deletions cut 6 bases from V and 3 bases from J, with 14 bases between. In nucleotides, the CDR3 is TGTGCCAGCAGTTACCCAACTATGCACACCGGGGAGCTGTTTTTT. Amino acid sequence: CASSYPTMHTGELFF.

The rearrangement uses TRBV5-1 and TRBJ2-1, with 7 bases lining up with TRBD2. The CDR3 has 16 residues. Germline trimming cut 5 bases from V and 7 bases from J; bases unmatched to any gene: 15. In germline, CDR1 is SGHRS, CDR2 YFSETQ. The CDR3 loop reads CASRAPSGLSGNEQFF. The CDR3 DNA is TGCGCCAGCAGGGCGCCTAGCGGACTTTCAGGTAATGAGCAGTTCTTC.

V and J are TRBV7-9 and TRBJ2-7; 8 nucleotides agree with TRBD1. Germline CDR1 is SEHNR and CDR2 is FQNEAQ (reference sequence). Trimming took 0 bases from V and 4 from J; bases not matched to a gene: 8. The CDR3 extends over 16 amino acids. In DNA form, the CDR3 reads TGTGCCAGCAGCTTAGCGAGGAGACAGGGGACTTACGAGCAGTACTTC. It specifies CASSLARRQGTYEQYF.

This sequence joins TRBV6-6 and TRBJ1-5; D might be TRBD1 (6 bases). In germline, CDR1 is MNHNY, CDR2 SVGAGI (reference sequence). V was cut by 5 bases and J by 8 bases, with 25 bases left in between. The CDR3 runs to 17 residues. CDR3 DNA: TGTGCCAGCAGTCCGATGAGCGACAGGCTTTCAGGAGAGCCCCAGCATTTT. Its protein product is CASSPMSDRLSGEPQHF.

The chain couples TRBV2 to TRBJ1-3, with D tentatively TRBD1 (5 bases). V was shortened by 6 bases and J by 0 bases, with 9 bases between the two germline ends. The CDR3 contains 14 residues. Germline-derived CDR1 and CDR2 are SNHLY and FYNNEI. The CDR3 sequence: CASSQGSSGNTIYF. Here the CDR3 DNA reads TGTGCCAGCAGCCAGGGTTCCTCTGGAAACACCATATATTTT.

The count of this clone is one. This chain joins TRBV27 and TRBJ1-4, with D possibly TRBD1 on 5 matching bases. The CDR3 length is 14 residues. Trimming removed 10 bases at V and 4 bases at J, with 16 bases between. The germline CDR1 and CDR2 sequences are MNHEY and SMNVEV (reference sequence). The CDR3 DNA reads TGTGCCACTTGGCTCGGGGGGTTTAATGAAAAACTGTTTTTT. Its translation: CATWLGGFNEKLFF. Full variable domain (missing parts from reference TRBV27 and TRBJ1-4): EAQVTQNPRYLITVTGKKLTVTCSQNMNHEYMSWYRQDPGLGLRQIYYSMNVEVTDKGDVPEGYKVSRKEKRNFPLILESPSPNQTSLYFCATWLGGFNEKLFFGSGTQLSVL.

The chain is built from TRBV7-2 and TRBJ2-3; 13 bases agree with TRBD2. V was pared by 8 bases and J by 9 bases, with 14 bases of the junction left unmatched. Germline CDR1 reads SGHTA; CDR2 reads FQGNSA. This CDR3 has 16 residues. The CDR3 sequence is CASGPPGTSGVGTQYF. CDR3 DNA: TGTGCCAGCGGCCCTCCCGGGACTAGCGGGGTGGGGACGCAGTATTTT.

V gene TRBV5-8 combines with J gene TRBJ2-7, with 7 bases aligning to TRBD1. This CDR3 contains 15 residues. Trimming at V came to 3 bases and at J to 3 bases, leaving 9 bases not matched to a gene. Germline CDR1 reads SGHTS; CDR2 reads YDEGEE. This chain's CDR3 is CASSSGQLMNYEQYF. The CDR3 DNA is TGTGCCAGCAGCTCGGGACAGCTAATGAACTACGAGCAGTACTTC. Combining the CDR3 with reference TRBV5-8 and TRBJ2-7 gives the whole variable domain EAGVTQSPTHLIKTRGQQATLRCSPISGHTSVYWYQQALGLGLQFLLWYDEGEERNRGNFPPRFSGRQFPNYSSELNVNALELEDSALYLCASSSGQLMNYEQYFGPGTRLTVT.